One sample yielded the 22 T cell receptor beta chains listed below, sequenced in a study of graft-versus-host responses after intestinal transplantation (dated by TCRdb to the early 2020s). No cognate antigen is known for these TCRs. To prepare the library, the immunoSEQ multiplex PCR assay was applied. Imported from immuneACCESS, the table was reduced by TCRdb to in-frame sequences with V and J called. These copies leave out some clones; in studies compared against another copy, an unresolved V gene accounts for under half, and the cause of the remainder is not known. Recorded for this sample are about 110,000 clones; 90% to 95% of them occurred a single time. Clones ranked in the top ten supply 0.23% of the sample. The time point label corresponds to: cells obtained before transplantation from donor or recipient. This sample comprised unstimulated CD4+ T cells sorted from spleen or lymph node cells, obtained before transplant. The receptor source for this set is a human donor who was the organ donor for an intestinal transplant.

This chain links TRBV4-1 with TRBJ2-1; D is undetermined. Germline loops: CDR1 MGHRA, CDR2 YSYEKL. V shed 1 base and J shed 8 bases, with 12 bases lying between them. This CDR3 has 14 residues. This CDR3 is CASSQVLHIDEQFF. CDR3 in DNA: TGCGCCAGCAGCCAAGTTTTACACATCGATGAGCAGTTCTTC.

This chain connects TRBV29-1 to TRBJ2-5; D unresolved. V was clipped by 1 base and J by 5 bases, with 8 bases between them. Germline values: CDR1 SQVTM, CDR2 ANQGSEA. This CDR3 has 12 residues. The CDR3 protein is CSVEVVRETQYF. As DNA, the CDR3 is TGCAGCGTTGAAGTAGTTCGGGAGACCCAGTACTTC.

The V gene is TRBV5-1, the J gene TRBJ1-2, with 7 bases lining up with TRBD1. CDR3 length equals 16 residues. From germline, CDR1 is SGHRS and CDR2 YFSETQ. Unmatched junction bases numbered 11, after V lost 3 bases and J lost 3 bases. CDR3 in DNA: TGCGCCAGCAGCTCCCTACAGGGGCAGGACTACTATGGCTACACCTTC. Its protein is CASSSLQGQDYYGYTF. The variable domain in full, with the rest retrieved from reference TRBV5-1 and TRBJ1-2, is KAGVTQTPRYLIKTRGQQVTLSCSPISGHRSVSWYQQTPGQGLQFLFEYFSETQRNKGNFPGRFSGRQFSNSRSEMNVSTLELGDSALYLCASSSLQGQDYYGYTFGSGTRLTVV.

This clone showed up just a few times. This chain uses TRBV2 with TRBJ1-3; D is undetermined. Trimming removed 4 bases from V and 0 bases from J, with 10 bases in between. The germline V gene has CDR1 SNHLY and CDR2 FYNNEI. The CDR3 runs 15 residues. The CDR3 sequence: CASSGHCNSGNTIYF. For the CDR3, the DNA is TGTGCCAGCAGTGGTCACTGTAACTCTGGAAACACCATATATTTT.

The V call is TRBV7-3, the J call TRBJ2-5; D is possibly TRBD2 (5 bases). CDR3 size: 13 residues. V gave up 4 bases and J gave up 2 bases, with 8 bases separating them. CDR1 is SGHTA and CDR2 is FQGTGA in the germline V gene. This CDR3 is CASSSLGQETQYF. CDR3 in DNA: TGTGCCAGCAGCTCACTAGGACAAGAGACCCAGTACTTC.

The chain is built from TRBV7-6 and TRBJ2-2, with TRBD2 matching over 7 bases. Per the germline V gene, CDR1 is SGHVS and CDR2 is FNYEAQ. J lost 5 bases, V lost 1 base, and 10 bases had no gene match. This CDR3 has 17 residues. CDR3 amino acids: CASSLVFGGRGTGELFF. Written as DNA, the CDR3 is TGTGCCAGCAGCTTAGTCTTTGGCGGGAGAGGAACCGGGGAGCTGTTTTTT.

J is TRBJ1-2 and V is TRBV5-6; D call uncertain. The CDR3 extends over 12 amino acids. CDR1 is SGHDT, CDR2 YYEEEE, per germline. V was pared by 0 bases and J by 8 bases, with 8 bases between. The CDR3 loop reads CASSLVRRGYTF. CDR3 DNA: TGTGCCAGCAGCTTGGTGCGGCGGGGCTACACCTTC.

The rearrangement uses TRBV19 and TRBJ1-4; 8 bases line up with TRBD1. This CDR3 spans 15 amino acids. Looked up from germline, CDR1 is LNHDA and CDR2 is SQIVND (reference sequence). V was pared by 2 bases and J by 6 bases, with 5 bases of the junction left unmatched. CDR3 DNA sequence: TGTGCCAGTAGTATAAATCCGGGACAGGATGAAAAACTGTTTTTT. This sequence encodes CASSINPGQDEKLFF.

V gene TRBV28 combines with J gene TRBJ1-3, with D uncertain. Germline V lookup: CDR1 MDHEN, CDR2 SYDVKM. V gave up 4 bases and J gave up 3 bases, with 10 bases separating them. This CDR3 has 14 residues. CDR3 sequence reads: CASSSAAYGNTIYF. DNA of the CDR3: TGTGCCAGCAGTTCGGCAGCTTATGGAAACACCATATATTTT.

As regards this clone: This CDR3 is also generated by other DNA sequences in the sample. The chain carries TRBV7-8 and TRBJ1-1; weak D call: TRBD1 (5 bases). Deletions cut 1 base from V and 9 bases from J, with 21 bases between. Germline CDR1 SGHVS, CDR2 FQNEAQ. This CDR3 comprises 16 residues. The CDR3 loop is CASSLGLQVRQGKAFF. CDR3 nucleotide sequence: TGTGCCAGCAGCTTAGGACTACAGGTTCGGCAAGGAAAAGCTTTCTTT. The complete variable domain, with remaining parts taken from reference TRBV7-8 and TRBJ1-1, reads GAGVSQSPRYKVAKRGQDVALRCDPISGHVSLFWYQQALGQGPEFLTYFQNEAQLDKSGLPSDRFFAERPEGSVSTLKIQRTQQEDSAVYLCASSLGLQVRQGKAFFGQGTRLTVV.

This sequence joins TRBV5-1 and TRBJ2-4; the match to TRBD2 covers 8 bases. There are 16 residues in the CDR3. The V gene end was trimmed by 0 bases and the J gene end by 0 bases; junction bases not matched to a gene: 2. Per the germline V gene, CDR1 is SGHRS and CDR2 is YFSETQ. CDR3 coding DNA: TGCGCCAGCAGCTTGGTAGCGGGACTAGCCAAAAACATTCAGTACTTC. Its translation is CASSLVAGLAKNIQYF.

The chain uses TRBV7-9 and TRBJ2-1; 15 bases agree with TRBD2. V lost 5 bases, J lost 4 bases, and 3 bases stayed unmatched. The germline CDR1 and CDR2 sequences are SEHNR and FQNEAQ (reference sequence). The CDR3 has 16 amino acids. The CDR3 DNA reads TGTGCCAGCAGCGGGACTAGCGGGGGGAAGTACAATGAGCAGTTCTTC. This sequence encodes CASSGTSGGKYNEQFF.

The chain couples TRBV2 to TRBJ2-1; 7 bases are a match to TRBD2. The V segment lost 5 bases and the J segment 2 bases; nucleotides outside the gene matches: 6. Germline assignment: CDR1 SNHLY and CDR2 FYNNEI. The CDR3 is 15 residues long. The CDR3, as DNA: TGTGCCAGCAGTACCCTAGCGGCTACCTACAATGAGCAGTTCTTC. The encoded protein is CASSTLAATYNEQFF. The complete variable domain, with remaining parts taken from reference TRBV2 and TRBJ2-1, reads EPEVTQTPSHQVTQMGQEVILRCVPISNHLYFYWYRQILGQKVEFLVSFYNNEISEKSEIFDDQFSVERPDGSNFTLKIRSTKLEDSAMYFCASSTLAATYNEQFFGPGTRLTVL.

The chain couples TRBV7-2 to TRBJ1-1, with D unresolved. Germline V gene data show CDR1 as SGHTA and CDR2 as FQGNSA. The CDR3 spans 13 residues. The germline V and J ends were trimmed by 3 bases and 3 bases, with 8 bases remaining between them. Here the CDR3 reads CASSFTSDTEAFF. The CDR3 DNA follows: TGTGCCAGCAGCTTTACCTCGGACACTGAAGCTTTCTTT.

This clone appeared once. The chain recombines TRBV5-1 with TRBJ2-1; TRBD2 aligns across 11 bases. There are 16 residues in the CDR3. J lost 2 bases, V lost 4 bases, and 5 bases had no gene match. The germline V gene has CDR1 SGHRS and CDR2 YFSETQ. The chain's CDR3 is CASSTGLADPYNEQFF. Written as DNA, the CDR3 is TGCGCCAGCAGCACGGGACTAGCGGACCCCTACAATGAGCAGTTCTTC.

The genes are TRBV5-5 and TRBJ1-6; D may be TRBD1 (5 bases). The germline CDR1 and CDR2 sequences are SGHKS and YYEKEE (reference sequence). This CDR3 comprises 14 residues. The V end was cut by 2 bases, the J end by 9 bases, with 12 bases between. CDR3 bases: TGTGCCAGCAGCTTTGCGGCAGGGCCTTCACCCCTCCACTTT. It codes for CASSFAAGPSPLHF. The variable domain in full, with the rest retrieved from reference TRBV5-5 and TRBJ1-6, is DAGVTQSPTHLIKTRGQQVTLRCSPISGHKSVSWYQQVLGQGPQFIFQYYEKEERGRGNFPDRFSARQFPNYSSELNVNALLLGDSALYLCASSFAAGPSPLHFGNGTRLTVT.

This sequence joins TRBV18 and TRBJ1-1; D not resolved. With 3 bases removed from V and 4 bases from J, the gap between germline ends came to 9 bases. The CDR3 has 13 amino acids. CDR1 is KGHSH, CDR2 LQKENI, per germline. The CDR3 DNA is TGTGCCAGCTCACCGGGCTCGGGCACTGAAGCTTTCTTT. Residues: CASSPGSGTEAFF.

J is TRBJ2-5 and V is TRBV11-2; D is ambiguous. The germline V gene encodes CDR1 SGHAT and CDR2 FQNNGV. This CDR3 has 14 amino acids. V lost 1 base to trimming and J lost 2 bases, with 8 bases between them. The CDR3 DNA reads TGTGCCAGCAGCTTAGGGACGGTTCAAGAGACCCAGTACTTC. Its translation: CASSLGTVQETQYF.

The chain has TRBV28 and TRBJ2-5; the D is unclear. The V end lost 4 bases, the J end lost 0 bases, and 0 bases lay between the germline ends. Germline V CDR1 and CDR2: MDHEN, SYDVKM. The CDR3 is 11 amino acids. The CDR3 region is CASSYQETQYF. The CDR3 DNA is TGTGCCAGCAGTTACCAAGAGACCCAGTACTTC. Full variable domain (outside the CDR3, taken from reference TRBV28 and TRBJ2-5): DVKVTQSSRYLVKRTGEKVFLECVQDMDHENMFWYRQDPGLGLRLIYFSYDVKMKEKGDIPEGYSVSREKKERFSLILESASTNQTSMYLCASSYQETQYFGPGTRLLVL.

The rearrangement joins TRBV6-1 to TRBJ2-7; 10 bases match TRBD1. The CDR3 totals 15 residues. Germline CDR1 MNHNS, CDR2 SASEGT. With 7 bases clipped from V and 2 bases from J, the junction kept 8 bases outside the gene matches. The CDR3 DNA reads TGTGCCAGCACTCGACAGGGGGCTCAGACCTACGAGCAGTACTTC. Its translation is CASTRQGAQTYEQYF.

This chain uses TRBV29-1 with TRBJ2-7; D tentatively reads TRBD1 or TRBD2 (5 bases each). The CDR3 extends over 13 amino acids. Germline V gives CDR1 SQVTM, CDR2 ANQGSEA. Trimming pared 6 bases from V and 3 bases from J, leaving 15 bases between. CDR3: CSVGRDQDYEQYF. Written as DNA, the CDR3 is TGCAGCGTCGGTCGGGACCAGGACTACGAGCAGTACTTC.

The V and J genes are TRBV7-2 and TRBJ2-7; 11 bases are shared with TRBD2. With 1 base clipped from V and 1 base from J, the junction kept 9 bases outside the gene matches. The CDR3 runs to 18 residues. CDR1 and CDR2 (germline): SGHTA, FQGNSA. CDR3 coding DNA: TGTGCCAGCAGCTTAGTGAGGCTAGCGGGAGGAAAGTCCTACGAGCAGTACTTC. Its protein product is CASSLVRLAGGKSYEQYF.